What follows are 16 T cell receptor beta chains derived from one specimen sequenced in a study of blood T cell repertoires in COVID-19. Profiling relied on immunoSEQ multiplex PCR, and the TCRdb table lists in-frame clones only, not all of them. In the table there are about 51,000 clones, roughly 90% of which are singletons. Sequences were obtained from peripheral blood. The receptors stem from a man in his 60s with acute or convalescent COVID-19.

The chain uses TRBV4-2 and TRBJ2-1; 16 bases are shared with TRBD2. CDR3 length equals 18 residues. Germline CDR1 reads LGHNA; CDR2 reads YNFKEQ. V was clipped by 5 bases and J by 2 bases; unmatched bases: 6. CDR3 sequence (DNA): TGTGCCAGCAGCGGGACTAGCGGGGGGGAAAACCCCTACAATGAGCAGTTCTTC. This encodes CASSGTSGGENPYNEQFF.

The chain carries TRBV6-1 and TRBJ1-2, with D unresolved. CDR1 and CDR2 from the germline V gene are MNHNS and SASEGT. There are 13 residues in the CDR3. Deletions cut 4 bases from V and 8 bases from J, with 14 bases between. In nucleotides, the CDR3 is TGTGCCAGCAGTGGAGGGCGGGAAGGCGGCTACACCTTC. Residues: CASSGGREGGYTF.

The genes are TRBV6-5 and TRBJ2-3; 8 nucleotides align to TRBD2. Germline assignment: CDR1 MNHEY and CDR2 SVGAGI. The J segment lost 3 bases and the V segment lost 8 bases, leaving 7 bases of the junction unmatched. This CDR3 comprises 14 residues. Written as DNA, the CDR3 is TGTGCCAGCTGTTTAGCGGGATCTACAGATACGCAGTATTTT. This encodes CASCLAGSTDTQYF.

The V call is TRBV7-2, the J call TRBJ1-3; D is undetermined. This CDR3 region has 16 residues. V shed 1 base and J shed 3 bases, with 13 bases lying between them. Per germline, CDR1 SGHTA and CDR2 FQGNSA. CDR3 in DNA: TGTGCCAGCAGCTTAGTAAGCCCCCGGGGTGGAAACACCATATATTTT. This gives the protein CASSLVSPRGGNTIYF.

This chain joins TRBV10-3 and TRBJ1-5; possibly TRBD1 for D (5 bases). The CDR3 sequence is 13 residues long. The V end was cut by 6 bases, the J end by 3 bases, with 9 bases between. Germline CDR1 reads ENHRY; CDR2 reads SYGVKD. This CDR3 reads CAIRQAINQPQHF. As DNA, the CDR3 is TGTGCCATCAGACAGGCGATCAATCAGCCCCAGCATTTT.

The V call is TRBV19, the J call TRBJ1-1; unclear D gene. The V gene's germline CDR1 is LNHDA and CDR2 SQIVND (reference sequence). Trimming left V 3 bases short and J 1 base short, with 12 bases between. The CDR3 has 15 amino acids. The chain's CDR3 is CASSIPPAGNTEAFF. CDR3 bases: TGTGCCAGTAGTATTCCCCCGGCAGGGAACACTGAAGCTTTCTTT.

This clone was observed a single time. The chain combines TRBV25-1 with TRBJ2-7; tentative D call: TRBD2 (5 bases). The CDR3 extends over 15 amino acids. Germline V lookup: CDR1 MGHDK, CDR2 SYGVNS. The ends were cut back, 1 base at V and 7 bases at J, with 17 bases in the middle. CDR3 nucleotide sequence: TGTGCCAGCAGTGAATCGAGGATCAAGGGCGGGGAGCAGTACTTC. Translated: CASSESRIKGGEQYF.

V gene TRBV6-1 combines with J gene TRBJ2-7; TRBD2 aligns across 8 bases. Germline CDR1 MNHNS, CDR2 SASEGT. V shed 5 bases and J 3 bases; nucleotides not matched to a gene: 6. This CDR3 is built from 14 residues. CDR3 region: CASSSTSAHYEQYF. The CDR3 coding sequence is TGTGCCAGCAGTTCGACTAGCGCGCACTACGAGCAGTACTTC.

For the CDR3, the DNA is TGCGCCAGCAACTCCGGGACAGGGGGCACTGAAGCTTTCTTT. Encoded protein: CASNSGTGGTEAFF. This chain joins TRBV5-1 and TRBJ1-1, with TRBD1 matching over 11 bases. This CDR3 comprises 14 residues. The J segment lost 4 bases and the V segment lost 6 bases, leaving 5 bases of the junction unmatched. Germline CDR1 SGHRS, CDR2 YFSETQ. The complete variable domain, with remaining parts taken from reference TRBV5-1 and TRBJ1-1, reads KAGVTQTPRYLIKTRGQQVTLSCSPISGHRSVSWYQQTPGQGLQFLFEYFSETQRNKGNFPGRFSGRQFSNSRSEMNVSTLELGDSALYLCASNSGTGGTEAFFGQGTRLTVV.

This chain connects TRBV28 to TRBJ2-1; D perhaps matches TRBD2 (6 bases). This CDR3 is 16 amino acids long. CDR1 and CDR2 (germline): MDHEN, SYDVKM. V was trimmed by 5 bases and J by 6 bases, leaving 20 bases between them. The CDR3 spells CASSRLDLRTGNEQFF. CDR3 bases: TGTGCCAGCAGTCGACTAGACCTACGTACTGGCAATGAGCAGTTCTTC.

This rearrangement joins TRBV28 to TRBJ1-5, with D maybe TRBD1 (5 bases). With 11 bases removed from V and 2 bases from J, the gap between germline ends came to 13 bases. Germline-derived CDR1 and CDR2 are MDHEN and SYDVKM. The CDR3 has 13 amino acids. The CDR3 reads CAGGGVGNQPQHF. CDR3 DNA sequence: TGTGCCGGGGGGGGAGTCGGCAATCAGCCCCAGCATTTT.

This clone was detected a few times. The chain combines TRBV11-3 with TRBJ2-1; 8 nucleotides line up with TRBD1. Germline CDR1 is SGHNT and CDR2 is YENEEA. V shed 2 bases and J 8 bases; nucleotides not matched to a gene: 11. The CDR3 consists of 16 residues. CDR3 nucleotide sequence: TGTGCCAGCAGCTTATCCTGGACAGGGAAACGCGATGAGCAGTTCTTC. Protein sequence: CASSLSWTGKRDEQFF.

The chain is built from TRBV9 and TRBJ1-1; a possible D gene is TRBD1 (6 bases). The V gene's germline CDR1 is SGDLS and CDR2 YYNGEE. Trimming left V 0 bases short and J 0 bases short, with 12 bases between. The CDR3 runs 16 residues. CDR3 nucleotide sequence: TGTGCCAGCAGCGTAGCAACAGGGCTCATGAACACTGAAGCTTTCTTT. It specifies CASSVATGLMNTEAFF. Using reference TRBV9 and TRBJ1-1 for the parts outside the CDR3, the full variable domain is DSGVTQTPKHLITATGQRVTLRCSPRSGDLSVYWYQQSLDQGLQFLIQYYNGEERAKGNILERFSAQQFPDLHSELNLSSLELGDSALYFCASSVATGLMNTEAFFGQGTRLTVV.

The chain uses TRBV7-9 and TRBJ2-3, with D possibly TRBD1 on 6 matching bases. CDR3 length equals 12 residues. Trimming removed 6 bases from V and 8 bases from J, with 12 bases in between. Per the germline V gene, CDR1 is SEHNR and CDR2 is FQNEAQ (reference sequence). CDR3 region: CASRRQEPTQYF. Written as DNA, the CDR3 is TGTGCCAGCAGGCGACAGGAACCTACGCAGTATTTT. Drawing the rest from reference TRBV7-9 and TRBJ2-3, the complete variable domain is DTGVSQNPRHKITKRGQNVTFRCDPISEHNRLYWYRQTLGQGPEFLTYFQNEAQLEKSRLLSDRFSAERPKGSFSTLEIQRTEQGDSAMYLCASRRQEPTQYFGPGTRLTVL.

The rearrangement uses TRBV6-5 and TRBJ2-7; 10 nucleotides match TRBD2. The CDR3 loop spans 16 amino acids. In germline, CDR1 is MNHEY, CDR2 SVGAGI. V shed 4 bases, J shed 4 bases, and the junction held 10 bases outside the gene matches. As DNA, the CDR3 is TGTGCCAGCAGTTCCCCTAGCGGGAGTTTTAATTACGAGCAGTACTTC. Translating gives CASSSPSGSFNYEQYF.

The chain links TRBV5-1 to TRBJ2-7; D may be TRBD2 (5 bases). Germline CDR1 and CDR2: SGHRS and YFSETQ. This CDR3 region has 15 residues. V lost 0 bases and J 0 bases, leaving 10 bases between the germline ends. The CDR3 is CASSLDGADSYEQYF. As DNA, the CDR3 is TGCGCCAGCAGCTTGGATGGAGCGGACTCCTACGAGCAGTACTTC.